A selection of T cell receptor beta chains follows, all from one sample in a study of T cell repertoires in cytomegalovirus infection. TCRdb itself ran the reads through MiXCR, one entry per CDR3 protein. Of 450,000 to 600,000 distinct CDR3 sequences listed, about 10% are singletons. The sample consisted of PBMCs. Source of these receptors: a human donor in good health (CMV status not recorded). Some clones in this sample may be carry-over from other donors' samples. Each CDR3 is given with its conserved first and last residue. The order of the fields is J gene, clone size, CDR3 length, V gene, D gene, CDR3 protein, CDR3 DNA. D genes are given only for firm matches. Where a row states a size, it is once, few, many or the class of an expanded clone; other rows omit it.

j_gene: TRBJ1-1; abundance: few; len: 13; v_gene: TRBV24-1; d_gene: .; CDR3aa: CATSDGQNTEAFF; CDR3nt: TGTGCCACCAGTGATGGACAGAACACTGAAGCTTTCTTT
j_gene: TRBJ2-3; abundance: many; len: 19; v_gene: TRBV4-2; d_gene: TRBD1; CDR3aa: CASSPQGAGSLKTADTQYF; CDR3nt: TGTGCCAGCAGCCCGCAGGGGGCTGGGAGCCTTAAGACAGCAGATACGCAGTATTTT
j_gene: TRBJ2-5; abundance: .; len: 13; v_gene: TRBV29-1; d_gene: .; CDR3aa: CSVEEGFAETQYF; CDR3nt: TGCAGCGTTGAAGAGGGATTTGCGGAGACCCAGTACTTC
j_gene: TRBJ1-5; abundance: few; len: 20; v_gene: TRBV19; d_gene: TRBD1; CDR3aa: CASSPLGVRTGTVRNQPQHF; CDR3nt: TGTGCCAGTAGTCCCCTTGGAGTCAGGACAGGGACGGTGCGCAATCAGCCCCAGCATTTT
j_gene: TRBJ2-7; abundance: many; len: 15; v_gene: TRBV20-1; d_gene: .; CDR3aa: CSARDRRASSYEQYF; CDR3nt: TGCAGTGCTAGAGATCGACGTGCTAGCTCCTACGAGCAGTACTTC
j_gene: TRBJ1-2; abundance: many; len: 13; v_gene: TRBV6-5; d_gene: TRBD1; CDR3aa: CASSYSDRGGYTF; CDR3nt: TGTGCCAGCAGTTACTCAGACAGGGGCGGCTACACCTTC
j_gene: TRBJ1-6; abundance: few; len: 13; v_gene: TRBV5-1; d_gene: .; CDR3aa: CASRGGYNSPLHF; CDR3nt: TGCGCCAGCAGGGGAGGGTACAATTCACCCCTCCACTTT
j_gene: TRBJ2-3; abundance: few; len: 13; v_gene: TRBV30; d_gene: .; CDR3aa: CAWSVLRTDTQYF; CDR3nt: TGTGCCTGGAGTGTACTCCGAACAGATACGCAGTATTTT
j_gene: TRBJ2-2; abundance: many; len: 18; v_gene: TRBV28; d_gene: .; CDR3aa: CASSPSVLGYLNTGELFF; CDR3nt: TGTGCCAGCAGCCCCTCCGTTCTAGGATATTTGAACACCGGGGAGCTGTTTTTT
j_gene: TRBJ1-1; abundance: few; len: 11; v_gene: TRBV20-1; d_gene: .; CDR3aa: CSARTGREAFF; CDR3nt: TGCAGTGCTAGAACAGGTCGCGAAGCTTTCTTT
j_gene: TRBJ2-7; abundance: few; len: 15; v_gene: TRBV20-1; d_gene: .; CDR3aa: CIPQEIGGYSYEQYF; CDR3nt: TGCATCCCCCAGGAAATAGGGGGATACTCCTACGAGCAGTACTTC
j_gene: TRBJ2-1; abundance: .; len: 14; v_gene: TRBV9; d_gene: TRBD1; CDR3aa: CASSDRDRYNEQFF; CDR3nt: TGTGCCAGCAGCGACCGGGACAGGTACAATGAGCAGTTCTTC
j_gene: TRBJ1-2; abundance: many; len: 14; v_gene: TRBV6-5; d_gene: .; CDR3aa: CASSYRSTTSDYTF; CDR3nt: TGTGCCAGCAGTTACCGGTCTACCACTTCAGACTACACCTTC
j_gene: TRBJ2-5; abundance: many; len: 14; v_gene: TRBV28; d_gene: TRBD2; CDR3aa: CASSGLAGLETQYF; CDR3nt: TGTGCCAGCAGCGGACTAGCGGGACTAGAGACCCAGTACTTC
j_gene: TRBJ1-3; abundance: many; len: 16; v_gene: TRBV7-2; d_gene: .; CDR3aa: CASSFILGPSGNTIYF; CDR3nt: TGTGCCAGCAGCTTCATATTAGGGCCCTCTGGAAACACCATATATTTT
j_gene: TRBJ2-1; abundance: many; len: 16; v_gene: TRBV27; d_gene: TRBD1; CDR3aa: CASSLAYGAGGHEQFF; CDR3nt: TGTGCCAGCAGTTTAGCATACGGGGCAGGGGGACATGAGCAGTTCTTC
j_gene: TRBJ2-5; abundance: few; len: 12; v_gene: TRBV20-1; d_gene: .; CDR3aa: CSGAGYQETQYF; CDR3nt: TGCAGTGGGGCAGGCTACCAAGAGACCCAGTACTTC
j_gene: TRBJ2-5; abundance: .; len: 16; v_gene: TRBV12-3/TRBV12-4; d_gene: TRBD1; CDR3aa: CASSPGTGNPRETQYF; CDR3nt: TGTGCCAGCAGCCCCGGGACAGGCAATCCGCGGGAGACCCAGTACTTC